This is a list of T cell receptor beta chains from one sample in a study of Tregs in tolerant kidney transplant recipients. Data came from immunoSEQ multiplex PCR; TCRdb stores just in-frame clones and leaves some out. The sample lists tens of thousands of clones, roughly 84% occurring once. The sample consisted of CD4+ T cells from blood. The receptors here all came from a human donor in good health. Both conserved end residues are part of each CDR3. The order of the fields is J gene, D gene, V gene, clone size, CDR3 protein, CDR3 DNA. D genes are given only for firm matches. Clone size is stated in some rows and not others, as once, few, many or a class when expanded.

TRBJ2-3 | TRBD2 | TRBV12-5 | . | CASGLVRLADDTDTQYF | TGTGCTAGTGGTTTGGTACGACTAGCGGACGACACAGATACGCAGTATTTT
TRBJ1-1 | TRBD1 | TRBV30 | once | CAWSIQGDTEAFF | TGTGCCTGGAGTATACAGGGGGACACTGAAGCTTTCTTT
TRBJ1-1 | . | TRBV6-5 | . | CASSPGTDITEAFF | TGTGCCAGCAGCCCCGGGACCGACATCACTGAAGCTTTCTTT
TRBJ2-5 | . | TRBV5-1 | . | CASSLEETQYF | TGCGCCAGCAGCTTAGAAGAGACCCAGTACTTC
TRBJ2-1 | . | TRBV30 | . | CAWSEYNEQFF | TGTGCCTGGAGTGAGTACAATGAGCAGTTCTTC
TRBJ2-1 | TRBD1 | TRBV30 | . | CAWKWDRGYGEQFF | TGTGCCTGGAAGTGGGACAGGGGGTATGGTGAGCAGTTCTTC
TRBJ2-3 | . | TRBV5-6 | . | CASSFSGTLTDTQYF | TGTGCCAGCAGCTTCTCCGGGACCCTCACAGATACGCAGTATTTT
TRBJ2-2 | TRBD1 | TRBV29-1 | . | CSAAGTGNGELFF | TGCAGCGCCGCCGGGACAGGGAACGGGGAGCTGTTTTTT
TRBJ2-5 | . | TRBV9 | . | CASSVGGEETQYF | TGTGCCAGCAGCGTAGGGGGGGAAGAGACCCAGTACTTC
TRBJ2-3 | . | TRBV19 | . | CASSSSPGTSFTDTQYF | TGTGCCAGTAGCAGCTCACCCGGGACATCGTTTACAGATACGCAGTATTTT
TRBJ1-2 | . | TRBV5-4 | . | CASSLGGGPMGGYTF | TGTGCCAGCAGCTTAGGTGGGGGCCCTATGGGGGGCTACACCTTC
TRBJ2-5 | TRBD1 | TRBV29-1 | . | CSVSGGQETQYF | TGCAGCGTTTCAGGGGGCCAAGAGACCCAGTACTTC
TRBJ1-2 | . | TRBV7-2 | . | CASSLSRSYGYTF | TGTGCCAGCAGCTTATCCCGATCTTATGGCTACACCTTC
TRBJ1-4 | . | TRBV7-9 | . | CASSSAVGAGDEKLFF | TGTGCCAGCAGCTCAGCGGTGGGTGCGGGGGATGAAAAACTGTTTTTT
TRBJ1-1 | TRBD1 | TRBV18 | . | CASSPEDRARGTEAFF | TGTGCCAGCTCACCCGAGGACAGGGCTAGGGGCACTGAAGCTTTCTTT
TRBJ2-7 | TRBD2 | TRBV6-6 | . | CASSLGLAGGVNEQYF | TGTGCCAGCAGCCTCGGACTAGCGGGGGGCGTCAACGAGCAGTACTTC
TRBJ1-5 | TRBD1 | TRBV19 | . | CASILQGSYQPQHF | TGTGCCAGTATCTTACAGGGGAGTTATCAGCCCCAGCATTTT
TRBJ2-1 | TRBD2 | TRBV5-4 | once | CASSPTSGSGNEQFF | TGTGCCAGCAGCCCCACTAGCGGGAGCGGTAATGAGCAGTTCTTC
TRBJ2-7 | . | TRBV6-6 | once | CASSYSNRGEQYF | TGTGCCAGCAGTTACTCGAATAGGGGCGAGCAGTACTTC
TRBJ1-1 | TRBD1 | TRBV11-2 | . | CASSSQTGGTAEAFF | TGTGCCAGCAGCTCCCAGACAGGGGGCACTGCTGAAGCTTTCTTT
TRBJ1-3 | . | TRBV6-1 | . | CASSEARLPGNTIYF | TGTGCCAGCAGTGAAGCCAGGTTGCCTGGAAACACCATATATTTT
TRBJ2-5 | TRBD2 | TRBV7-2 | . | CASSSTTSGQQETQYF | TGTGCCAGCAGCTCAACGACTAGCGGGCAACAAGAGACCCAGTACTTC
TRBJ1-4 | TRBD1 | TRBV5-1 | . | CASSSQGALNEKLFF | TGCGCCAGCAGCTCACAGGGGGCCCTAAATGAAAAACTGTTTTTT
TRBJ2-7 | TRBD1 | TRBV29-1 | . | CSVEGTGVSPREQYF | TGCAGCGTTGAGGGGACAGGGGTTAGCCCTAGGGAGCAGTACTTC
TRBJ2-7 | . | TRBV6-5 | . | CASSRGGLLEQYF | TGTGCCAGCAGTAGAGGGGGACTCCTAGAGCAGTACTTC
TRBJ2-1 | TRBD2 | TRBV7-2 | few | CASSLKEGLAGGNEQFF | TGTGCCAGCAGCTTAAAAGAGGGACTAGCGGGAGGGAATGAGCAGTTCTTC
TRBJ2-1 | TRBD2 | TRBV6-1 | once | CASGLAGVNEQFF | TGTGCCAGCGGCCTAGCGGGAGTCAATGAGCAGTTCTTC
TRBJ1-2 | . | TRBV7-8 | . | CASSPDRVNSGYTF | TGTGCCAGCAGCCCGGATAGGGTTAACAGCGGCTACACCTTC
TRBJ2-7 | TRBD2 | TRBV11-2 | . | CASSLPSGSHEQYF | TGTGCCAGCAGCCTTCCTAGCGGGAGCCACGAGCAGTACTTC
TRBJ2-1 | TRBD2 | TRBV9 | . | CASSVTSGTIHNEQFF | TGTGCCAGCAGCGTAACCTCCGGGACTATCCACAATGAGCAGTTCTTC
TRBJ2-7 | . | TRBV7-9 | . | CASSSGRLEAYEQYF | TGTGCCAGCAGCTCGGGACGATTAGAGGCCTACGAGCAGTACTTC
TRBJ2-3 | . | TRBV11-3 | . | CASSLLTSTDTQYF | TGTGCCAGCAGCCTCTTGACTAGCACAGATACGCAGTATTTT
TRBJ2-1 | TRBD2 | TRBV18 | . | CASSLGLALNNEQFF | TGTGCCAGCTCACTGGGACTAGCTTTAAACAATGAGCAGTTCTTC
TRBJ2-1 | TRBD2 | TRBV5-4 | . | CASSLLVAGNNEQFF | TGTGCCAGCAGCTTGTTGGTAGCGGGGAACAATGAGCAGTTCTTC
TRBJ1-1 | . | TRBV5-4 | . | CASSLEARGKLNTEAFF | TGTGCCAGCAGCTTGGAGGCGAGGGGGAAACTGAACACTGAAGCTTTCTTT
TRBJ2-7 | TRBD1 | TRBV2 | few | CASREGQYEQYF | TGTGCCAGCAGAGAGGGACAGTACGAGCAGTACTTC
TRBJ2-5 | TRBD1 | TRBV5-1 | . | CASIPGAAGGETQYF | TGCGCCAGCATTCCCGGGGCCGCAGGGGGAGAGACCCAGTACTTC
TRBJ1-5 | . | TRBV2 | . | CASRPDGNQPQHF | TGTGCCAGCAGACCTGACGGCAATCAGCCCCAGCATTTT
TRBJ2-7 | . | TRBV6-5 | . | CATRGGGSSYEQYF | TGTGCCACCCGAGGGGGGGGGAGCTCCTACGAGCAGTACTTC
TRBJ1-1 | TRBD1 | TRBV7-9 | . | CASSSRDSPGGTEAFF | TGTGCCAGCAGCTCGCGGGACAGCCCGGGTGGCACTGAAGCTTTCTTT
TRBJ1-2 | . | TRBV7-2 | . | CASSRRQALGYTF | TGTGCCAGCAGTCGCCGACAAGCCCTGGGCTACACCTTC
TRBJ2-1 | . | TRBV12-5 | few | CASGLPQGLYNEQFF | TGTGCTAGTGGTTTGCCCCAGGGACTCTACAATGAGCAGTTCTTC
TRBJ2-3 | . | TRBV7-8 | . | CASSLAQLTDTQYF | TGTGCCAGCAGCTTAGCACAGCTCACAGATACGCAGTATTTT
TRBJ2-7 | . | TRBV7-2 | . | CASTQGGTEQYF | TGTGCCAGCACCCAAGGAGGGACCGAGCAGTACTTC
TRBJ2-2 | . | TRBV7-3 | . | CASSLIGTTGELFF | TGTGCCAGCAGCTTAATAGGGACCACCGGGGAGCTGTTTTTT
TRBJ2-2 | . | TRBV6-5 | . | CASTRGAVVGELFF | TGTGCCAGCACCAGGGGGGCAGTCGTCGGGGAGCTGTTTTTT
TRBJ2-5 | TRBD2 | TRBV9 | . | CASSVEASGIQETQYF | TGTGCCAGCAGCGTAGAGGCTAGCGGAATACAAGAGACCCAGTACTTC
TRBJ1-6 | . | TRBV7-9 | . | CASSLITGNSPLHF | TGTGCCAGCAGCTTAATAACGGGGAATTCACCCCTCCACTTT
TRBJ1-1 | . | TRBV20-1 | . | CSASWETEAFF | TGCAGTGCTAGTTGGGAGACTGAAGCTTTCTTT
TRBJ1-1 | . | TRBV18 | . | CASSPGSSAEAFF | TGTGCCAGCTCACCGGGTTCGTCCGCTGAAGCTTTCTTT
TRBJ2-2 | . | TRBV7-2 | . | CASSFGPPKSDTGELFF | TGTGCCAGCAGCTTCGGCCCACCCAAGTCAGACACCGGGGAGCTGTTTTTT
TRBJ1-1 | . | TRBV30 | . | CAYDQRAYTEAFF | TGTGCCTACGACCAAAGAGCGTACACTGAAGCTTTCTTT
TRBJ1-2 | . | TRBV12-5 | . | CASGLVNRHYGYTF | TGTGCTAGTGGTTTGGTAAACAGGCACTATGGCTACACCTTC
TRBJ1-2 | . | TRBV5-4 | . | CASSLMGARGYTF | TGTGCCAGCAGCTTGATGGGTGCCCGGGGCTACACCTTC
TRBJ1-1 | TRBD1 | TRBV6-5 | . | CASRPGQGRTEAFF | TGTGCCAGCAGACCCGGACAGGGGAGGACTGAAGCTTTCTTT
TRBJ2-2 | TRBD2 | TRBV4-2 | . | CASSQDPSGTFANTGELFF | TGTGCCAGCAGCCAAGATCCTAGCGGGACCTTCGCGAACACCGGGGAGCTGTTTTTT
TRBJ2-7 | TRBD1 | TRBV7-9 | . | CASSSGQGTPYEQYF | TGTGCCAGCAGCTCGGGACAGGGAACTCCCTACGAGCAGTACTTC
TRBJ1-2 | . | TRBV5-1 | . | CASSLAGRDGYTF | TGCGCCAGCAGCTTGGCAGGGAGGGATGGCTACACCTTC
TRBJ2-3 | TRBD2 | TRBV27 | . | CASSLAPLAGGADTQYF | TGTGCCAGCAGTTTAGCCCCCTTGGCGGGAGGTGCAGATACGCAGTATTTT